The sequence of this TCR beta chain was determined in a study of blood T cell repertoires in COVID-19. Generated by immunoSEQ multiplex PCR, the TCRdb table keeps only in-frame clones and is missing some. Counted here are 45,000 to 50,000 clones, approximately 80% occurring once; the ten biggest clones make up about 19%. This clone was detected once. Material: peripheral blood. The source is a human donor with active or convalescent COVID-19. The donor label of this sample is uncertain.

CDR3 loop: CASSRPRTGGTEAFF. The CDR3 nucleotides read TGTGCCAGCAGCCGCCCTCGCACAGGCGGCACTGAAGCTTTCTTT. V is TRBV3-1 (or the pseudogene TRBV3-2) and J is TRBJ1-1, with TRBD1 as a possible D gene (5 bases). Germline CDR1 is LGHDT and CDR2 is YNNKEL (reference sequence). The CDR3 is made up of 15 amino acids. V lost 4 bases to trimming and J lost 4 bases, with 16 bases between them.